Listed below are T cell receptor beta chains from one sample, sequenced in a study of blood T cell repertoires in COVID-19. Profiling relied on immunoSEQ multiplex PCR, and the TCRdb table lists in-frame clones only, not all of them. The sample has about 220,000 clones; just over 85% are singletons. Sample: PBMCs or T cells enriched from blood (not recorded which). These receptors were collected from a woman aged 40 to 55 with acute COVID-19. The CDR3 runs from the conserved cysteine through the conserved F or W. The D gene is left open where the match is weak. Size is stated for part of the rows, as once, few or many counts, or as a class when the clone is expanded.

TRBV19	TRBJ1-2	NA	NA	CASSIQGGPAYGYTF	TGTGCCAGTAGTATACAGGGAGGGCCAGCCTATGGCTACACCTTC
TRBV11-2	TRBJ2-2	NA	NA	CASSLVQTGELFF	TGTGCCAGCAGCTTAGTCCAGACCGGGGAGCTGTTTTTT
TRBV6-8	TRBJ2-1	NA	NA	CASSAVEQFF	TGTGCCAGCAGCGCGGTGGAGCAGTTCTTC
TRBV28	TRBJ2-6	NA	NA	CASSEQPTGANVLTF	TGTGCCAGCAGCGAACAGCCGACTGGGGCCAACGTCCTGACTTTC
TRBV14	TRBJ1-2	NA	TRBD1	CASSRSFRDRGQDGYTF	TGTGCCAGCAGCCGGTCATTCCGGGACAGGGGGCAGGATGGCTACACCTTC
TRBV19	TRBJ1-1	NA	TRBD1	CATSSGGPEAFF	TGTGCCACCTCGTCAGGGGGCCCTGAAGCTTTCTTT
TRBV19	TRBJ1-2	NA	TRBD1	CASRTGENYGYTF	TGTGCCAGCAGGACAGGAGAAAACTATGGCTACACCTTC
TRBV5-4	TRBJ1-6	NA	NA	CASSTWSPLHF	TGTGCCAGCAGCACTTGGTCACCCCTCCACTTT
TRBV7-2	TRBJ1-5	NA	TRBD1	CASSPQGTLQPQHF	TGTGCCAGCAGCCCACAGGGGACGTTGCAGCCCCAGCATTTT
TRBV4-1	TRBJ2-4	NA	NA	CASSQDTRKRYF	TGCGCCAGCAGCCAAGATACTAGGAAGAGGTACTTC
TRBV5-1	TRBJ1-6	few	TRBD1	CASSLDTGANSPLHF	TGCGCCAGCAGCTTGGATACAGGGGCTAATTCACCCCTCCACTTT
TRBV5-8	TRBJ1-5	NA	TRBD1	CASSLGTGANSNQPQHF	TGTGCCAGCAGCTTGGGGACAGGGGCTAATAGCAATCAGCCCCAGCATTTT
TRBV6-5	TRBJ1-1	NA	NA	CASTLGGLTEAFF	TGTGCCAGCACCCTAGGAGGGTTAACTGAAGCTTTCTTT
TRBV25-1	TRBJ2-2	NA	TRBD1	CASSGQGFNTGELFF	TGTGCCAGCAGTGGACAGGGTTTTAACACCGGGGAGCTGTTTTTT
TRBV2	TRBJ2-5	once	TRBD1	CASSGPEDRGLETQYF	TGTGCCAGCAGTGGACCCGAGGACAGGGGGTTGGAGACCCAGTACTTC
TRBV12-5	TRBJ1-2	NA	NA	CASGLVRGTPTGLGYTF	TGTGCTAGTGGTTTGGTACGGGGGACCCCGACCGGCCTGGGCTACACCTTC
TRBV9	TRBJ1-5	few	NA	CASSVGEVNQPQHF	TGTGCCAGCAGCGTGGGGGAGGTCAATCAGCCCCAGCATTTT
TRBV19	TRBJ1-6	NA	TRBD1	CADNVGQTNSPLHF	TGTGCAGATAACGTGGGACAGACCAATTCACCCCTCCACTTT
TRBV18	TRBJ1-2	NA	TRBD1	CASSRGTGDIYGYTF	TGTGCCAGCTCCCGCGGGACAGGTGATATCTATGGCTACACCTTC
TRBV19	TRBJ2-5	NA	NA	CASSTPTVYQETQYF	TGTGCCAGTAGTACCCCGACAGTGTACCAAGAGACCCAGTACTTC
TRBV19	TRBJ2-5	NA	NA	CASSTRRGLLQETQYF	TGTGCCAGTAGTACCCGACGGGGACTTCTTCAAGAGACCCAGTACTTC
TRBV24-1	TRBJ1-6	NA	TRBD1	CATSAGDSNNSPLHF	TGTGCCACCAGTGCGGGGGACAGTAATAATTCACCCCTCCACTTT
TRBV28	TRBJ1-2	NA	TRBD1	CASGLLQGLAGYTF	TGTGCCAGCGGCCTTCTACAGGGGTTAGCTGGCTACACCTTC
TRBV19	TRBJ1-5	NA	NA	CASSNFLNLDQPQHF	TGTGCCAGTAGTAACTTTCTTAATTTGGATCAGCCCCAGCATTTT
TRBV2	TRBJ1-5	NA	NA	CASSEASRGQPQHF	TGTGCCAGCAGTGAAGCAAGCAGGGGACAGCCCCAGCATTTT
TRBV19	TRBJ1-5	NA	NA	CASSINGVLRPQHF	TGTGCCAGTAGTATAAACGGGGTACTCCGGCCCCAGCATTTT
TRBV7-2	TRBJ1-1	NA	TRBD1	CASSLGDRDRGVNTEAFF	TGTGCCAGCAGCTTAGGAGACCGGGACAGGGGAGTGAACACTGAAGCTTTCTTT
TRBV19	TRBJ1-1	NA	NA	CASSTVGVYTEAFF	TGTGCCAGTAGTACTGTAGGGGTGTACACTGAAGCTTTCTTT
TRBV28	TRBJ1-5	NA	TRBD1	CASSETGGSNQPQHF	TGTGCCAGCAGTGAGACAGGGGGCTCAAATCAGCCCCAGCATTTT
TRBV4-2	TRBJ1-5	NA	TRBD1	CASSQDQGQGVRQPQHF	TGTGCCAGCAGCCAAGATCAGGGGCAGGGGGTTCGGCAGCCCCAGCATTTT
TRBV7-3	TRBJ2-1	NA	NA	CASSLFTNEQFF	TGTGCCAGCAGCTTATTTACTAATGAGCAGTTCTTC